This TCR beta chain appears in the sequencing data of a study of T and B cells in COVID-19 patients. This clonotype was seen more than once but under ten times. With 3 bases removed from V and 2 bases from J, the gap between germline ends came to 6 bases. Germline V gives CDR1 MNHEY, CDR2 SMNVEV (reference sequence). The CDR3 runs 13 residues. TRB was amplified from approximately 250-480 ng of blood genomic DNA. Multiplex PCR with BIOMED2 TRB-A/B primer pools amplified TRB rearrangements. A single record per CDR3 protein comes from TCRdb applying MiXCR to the multiplex PCR reads. Counted here are some 5,000 distinct CDR3 sequences, less than 30% occurring once; the ten biggest clones make up roughly a third.

Material for sequencing was blood. This TCR came from a human donor with active COVID-19. The chain carries TRBV27 and TRBJ2-3; no reliable D call. The CDR3 sequence: CASSFSDTDTQYF. CDR3 sequence (DNA): TGTGCCAGCAGTTTTTCAGACACAGATACGCAGTATTTT.